The T cell receptor (beta chain) described here comes from a study of cytomegalovirus exposure and HLA in healthy donors. In the study overall: Per a later analysis, the approximately 690 first-cohort and approximately 120 validation repertoires shared one platform.

In regard to this clone: What it binds is not known.

The study's findings and limits: CMV antigen specificity was confirmed in vitro for three CMV-associated chains. A list of more than 150 TCR beta chains associated with cytomegalovirus was given.

CDR3 length: 16 residues. Here immunoSEQ multiplex PCR was the method, and the copy in TCRdb shows in-frame clones only, minus some. The profile shows 50,000 to 70,000 clones, about 95% of them singletons. This receptor was obtained from a woman aged 18 to 35 in good health and CMV-seropositive. The sample consisted of PBMCs. The chain carries TRBV21-1 and TRBJ1-4; the listed D gene, TRBD1, was not tested against the DNA. TRBV21-1 is labeled a pseudogene. CDR3: CASSSRPDRAHEKLFF. As DNA, the CDR3 is TGTGCCAGCAGCTCAAGGCCCGACAGGGCGCATGAAAAACTGTTTTTT.